Given below is one T cell receptor (beta chain) in context. Its cognate antigen is unknown. The CDR3 extends over 16 amino acids. The ends were cut back, 6 bases at V and 0 bases at J, with 15 bases in the middle. Regarding treatment: roughly 18 received Ad26.COV2.S at low or high dose, single or two shots; several received placebo; per-sample allocation not given. Sample collection was performed on day 63 after the first vaccine or placebo injection. These data originate in a study of Ad26.COV2.S vaccination and SARS-CoV-2 variants. At the level of the study: Doses of Ad26.COV2.S were injected into muscle once or twice, 56 days apart.

Whole-study findings and limits: Total T cell responses may have been underestimated by the TCR breadth and depth analyses.

TCRdb keeps only in-frame clones here, not all; method: immunoSEQ multiplex PCR. The sample has roughly 320,000 clones, just under 85% seen once. The gene calls are TRBV23-1 and TRBJ1-5; no definite D call. TRBV23-1 counts as an open reading frame of uncertain function. The specimen was peripheral blood, collected in a trial of Ad26.COV2.S vaccine versus placebo. This clonotype was obtained from a person aged 18-60 years who received the Ad26.COV2.S COVID-19 vaccine or a placebo. DNA for the CDR3: TGCGCCAGCAGCCACAAGGGATACTATAGCAATCAGCCCCAGCATTTT. It translates to CASSHKGYYSNQPQHF.